This T cell receptor (beta chain) was recorded in a study of regulatory T cells in long-lasting Graves disease (dated by TCRdb to the early 2020s). Background on the whole study: In the newly diagnosed Graves' disease group, patients had been taking antithyroid drugs for less than 3 months. Patients with persistent Graves' disease were compared with patients with newly diagnosed Graves' disease using TCR sequencing and RNA sequencing of peripheral blood. The study was conducted in China and was registered as a clinical trial. A total of approximately 35 samples were covered by TCR sequencing, comprising approximately 13 persistent and 20 or so newly diagnosed Graves' disease patients.

Results and caveats for the whole study, not just this receptor: Persistent disease showed preferential use of TRBV28, TRBJ1-2 and TRBJ2-5, whereas newly diagnosed disease favored TRBV20-1 and TRBJ2-1. Compared with newly diagnosed patients, persistent Graves' disease patients had lower TCR Shannon entropy and fewer highly expanded clones, which suggests clonal expansion. Only peripheral blood was studied, because thyroid tissue, the primary lesion, was inaccessible. Persistent patients shared more public clonotypes among themselves (around 3,000) than newly diagnosed patients did (about 1,000). The small sample size was acknowledged by the authors as a limitation that may reduce accuracy. Sequencing and analysis were limited to the TCR beta chain.

Library preparation was by multiplex PCR. Sequencing used an Illumina HiSeq 4000. To build TCR beta libraries, CDR3 regions were amplified by Arm-PCR using iRepertoire HTBI primers. Gel purification was performed on PCR products prior to sequencing. For the original study's pipeline: Gene usage analysis of CDR3 amino acid clonotypes used the approximately 62 TRBV and some 13 TRBJ segments found across samples. COPE and FqMerger were used to merge filtered high-quality paired reads into contigs. BLAST was used to align contigs to the IMGT TRBV, TRBD and TRBJ reference genes, and CDR3 was defined following IMGT. Clonotypes above 0.1% frequency were classified as highly expanded clones. Repertoire diversity was measured by Shannon entropy, and V-J evenness by the Gini coefficient. A clonotype was considered public if more than one individual shared it. TCRdb cleaned the public reads at Q25 with fastp, built clones with MiXCR and kept in-frame beta chains. Rows with a matching CDR3 protein are joined into one entry that keeps the most common DNA and genes. These V and J calls rely on TCRdb rather than the paper's analysis. The table for this sample lists about 430,000 distinct CDR3 sequences; approximately 16% of them were counted only once. The leading ten clones occupy approximately 8% of the sample.

The intended sense of this specimen's time point label: newly diagnosed GD, antithyroid drugs for less than 3 months. RNA was extracted from PBMCs in TRIzol for both TCR sequencing and RNA sequencing. Graves' disease was diagnosed according to American Thyroid Association guidelines. Patients for the study were recruited at an endocrinology department in Xi'an, China. Each patient gave approximately 9 milliliters of peripheral blood, collected in an EDTA anticoagulant tube. Ficoll Paque Plus density gradient separation was used to isolate PBMCs, and no further T cell sorting was done. An Agilent 2100 Bioanalyzer and agarose gel were used to assess RNA quality, and a NanoDrop 2000 was used to measure RNA concentration. V is shortened by 5 bases, J by 7 bases, and the region joining them spans 15 bases. The CDR1 and CDR2 encoded by the germline V gene are MNHNS and SASEGT. Taken from cysteine to phenylalanine, the CDR3 has 14 residues. The retained sequence is limited to the CDR3, 42 bases, with the frame set at the first base.

In its sample, this clonotype was seen many times. It has no known antigen specificity. Base quality data are lacking; no much larger clone is found one base away. This sample was also put to use in a study of T cells in Graves' hyperthyroidism and ophthalmopathy. According to the second study: A patient counted as having stable Graves' hyperthyroidism if no progression to ophthalmopathy occurred over 18 months of follow-up. Hyperthyroidism patients were newly diagnosed, with disease duration under 2 months, and aged 18 to 65 years. Any patient with an uncontrolled infection, another autoimmune disease, pregnancy or lactation was excluded. Diagnoses were based on clinical symptoms, serum thyroxine and TRAb, thyroid ultrasound and orbital computed tomography. For the first round of RT-PCR on the TCR CDR3, the HTBI primer set was used together with the Qiagen OneStep RT-PCR kit. Most expanded thyroid clonotypes (frequency above 0.001) were also detected in blood, suggesting blood repertoires may reflect thyroid immune responses. A 13 V-J signature model separated ophthalmopathy from stable hyperthyroidism, with about 90% sensitivity and around 84% specificity in cross-validation and 80%/75% in testing. In validation, the model predicted progression to ophthalmopathy with roughly 66% sensitivity and less than 75% specificity, a median of about six months before onset. TCR V-J signatures able to tell the groups apart were searched for in a discovery cohort of 90 to 100 patients, of whom over 40 had Graves' ophthalmopathy and around 58 had stable Graves' hyperthyroidism. An independent validation cohort of some 18 hyperthyroidism patients and approximately 15 patients who later progressed to ophthalmopathy tested prospective prediction of ophthalmopathy. The 95 to 100 discovery patients were randomly split 7:3 into training and test sets. In several Graves' hyperthyroidism patients, the study also compared T-cell repertoires from thyroid tissue with T-cell repertoires from blood. After sampling, hyperthyroidism patients received methimazole starting at 30 mg daily, and ophthalmopathy patients received high-dose intravenous methylprednisolone. Libraries were constructed in a second round of multiplex PCR, after which size selection and purification were carried out. Libraries were sequenced paired-end with 100 bp reads on an Illumina HiSeq2000. SOAPnuke was used to process the raw data, removing reads that contained adapters or uncalled bases, had a mean Phred below 15, or lacked an exact match to the constant primer or identifier. COPE v1.2.5 was used to merge high-quality paired reads, and clonotypes were defined as unique nucleotide sequences. MiTCR v1.1 was used to align the clonotypes against IMGT TRBV, TRBD and TRBJ reference segments. The analysis included only V-J combinations with a frequency above 0.0001, which together covered roughly 99% of the repertoires. A TCS score was defined as the ratio of F50 (clonal expansion) to E x V (chaos), with BLOSUM62-based TCRdist applied between CDR3 peptides within each V-J. Welch's t-statistics and random forest reduced approximately 520 V-J features to 10 to 15, which were used in a naive Bayes classifier (R e1071). Sample size was not statistically predetermined, and blinding of investigators to group allocation was not performed. The paper reports TCR Vbeta CDR3 sequencing of 140 or so peripheral blood samples: fewer than 50 ophthalmopathy, 75 to 80 hyperthyroidism and around 17 progressor patients.

The source of this sequence is a woman in her thirties or forties with Graves disease. Donor details come from another sample of the same person, matched by shared clones. Specimen: peripheral blood mononuclear cells (PBMCs), collected at new diagnosis, from a patient treated with antithyroid drugs. The rearranged chain carries TRBV6-1 and TRBJ1-5, and the D gene may be TRBD1, 5 bases matching. The nucleotide sequence reads as follows: TGTGCCAGCAGTCCCCTCGGGGCTAACCAGCCCCAGCATTTT. This sequence encodes CASSPLGANQPQHF.